Sequencing of this T cell receptor beta chain was carried out in a study of CD8 T cells in Susac syndrome. About the research overall: Sequencing included Susac syndrome patients, roughly 6 of them with active disease and roughly eight in remission.

Germline V lookup: CDR1 SGHDT, CDR2 YYEEEE. The V gene lost 0 bases and the J gene lost 5 bases, with 5 bases spanning the gap. This CDR3 has 12 residues. The RNA input was roughly 0.5 to 1 ug, and it was reverse transcribed with random hexamers. MiXCR was run by TCRdb on the immunoSEQ multiplex PCR reads, yielding one entry per CDR3 protein. This table holds approximately 87,000 distinct CDR3 sequences, 95% to 97% found once. The chain uses TRBV5-6 and TRBJ2-5, with D unclear. The receptor was derived from a human donor with Susac syndrome. The specimen was CD8+ T cells from PBMCs. The DNA of the CDR3 is TGTGCCAGCAGCTTGGGGTGGGAGACCCAGTACTTC. Protein sequence: CASSLGWETQYF.